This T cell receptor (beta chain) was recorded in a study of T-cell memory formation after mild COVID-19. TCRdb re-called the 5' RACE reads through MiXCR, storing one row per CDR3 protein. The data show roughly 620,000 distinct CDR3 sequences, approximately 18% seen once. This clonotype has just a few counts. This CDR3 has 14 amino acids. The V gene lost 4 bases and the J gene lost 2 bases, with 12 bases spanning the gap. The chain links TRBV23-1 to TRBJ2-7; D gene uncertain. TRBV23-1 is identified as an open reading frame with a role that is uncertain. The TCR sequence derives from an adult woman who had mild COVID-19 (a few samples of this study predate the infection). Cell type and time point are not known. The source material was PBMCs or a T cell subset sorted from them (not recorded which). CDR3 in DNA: TGCGCCAGCAGTCTAGGTTGGTACACCTACGAGCAGTACTTC. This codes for CASSLGWYTYEQYF.